What follows describes a single TCR beta chain. The CDR3 extends over 15 amino acids. Germline V gives CDR1 SGHVS, CDR2 FQNEAQ. Unmatched junction bases numbered 7, after V lost 3 bases and J lost 6 bases. This specimen comes from a study of blood T cell repertoires in COVID-19. For the study at large: Acute and convalescent COVID-19 samples came from the United States, Italy and Spain.

Authors' processing steps: Scientists estimated how many nucleated cells there were by amplifying reference gene primers. Sequenced by immunoSEQ multiplex PCR; TCRdb stores in-frame clones only, minus some. Clonal size and the V and J genes are those of that table, whereas D and trimming came from the DNA. The sample contains roughly 97,000 clones, 82% of which appear only once. The TCR comes from a man in his 60s with acute or convalescent COVID-19. Input material: peripheral blood. V and J are TRBV7-8 and TRBJ2-1; 8 nucleotides align to TRBD1. The CDR3 is CASSFGTGVFNEQFF. The DNA of the CDR3 is TGTGCCAGCAGCTTCGGGACAGGCGTTTTCAATGAGCAGTTCTTC.